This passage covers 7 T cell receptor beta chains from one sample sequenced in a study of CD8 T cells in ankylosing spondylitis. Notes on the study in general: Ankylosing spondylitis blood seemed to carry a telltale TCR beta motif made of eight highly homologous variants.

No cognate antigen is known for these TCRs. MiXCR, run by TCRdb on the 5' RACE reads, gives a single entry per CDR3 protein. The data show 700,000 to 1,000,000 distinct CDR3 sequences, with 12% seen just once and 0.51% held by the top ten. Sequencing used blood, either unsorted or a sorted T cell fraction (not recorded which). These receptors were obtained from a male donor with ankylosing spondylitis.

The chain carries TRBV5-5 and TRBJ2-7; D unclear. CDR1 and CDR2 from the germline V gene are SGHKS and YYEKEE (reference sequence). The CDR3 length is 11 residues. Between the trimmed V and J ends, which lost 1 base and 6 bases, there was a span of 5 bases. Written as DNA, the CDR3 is TGTGCCAGCAGCTTGTGGTCCGAGCAGTACTTC. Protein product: CASSLWSEQYF.

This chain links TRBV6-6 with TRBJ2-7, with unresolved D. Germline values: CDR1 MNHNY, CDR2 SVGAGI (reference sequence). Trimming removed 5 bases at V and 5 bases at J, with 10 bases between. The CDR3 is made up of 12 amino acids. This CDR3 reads CASSVLPNEQYF. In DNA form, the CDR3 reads TGTGCCAGCAGTGTGCTCCCAAACGAGCAGTACTTC.

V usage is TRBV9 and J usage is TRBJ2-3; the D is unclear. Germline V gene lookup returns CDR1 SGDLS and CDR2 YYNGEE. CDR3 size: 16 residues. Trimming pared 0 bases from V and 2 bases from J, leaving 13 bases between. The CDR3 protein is CASSVAGPHLTDTQYF. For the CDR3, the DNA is TGTGCCAGCAGCGTAGCTGGGCCGCACCTCACAGATACGCAGTATTTT. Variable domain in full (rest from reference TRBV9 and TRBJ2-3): DSGVTQTPKHLITATGQRVTLRCSPRSGDLSVYWYQQSLDQGLQFLIQYYNGEERAKGNILERFSAQQFPDLHSELNLSSLELGDSALYFCASSVAGPHLTDTQYFGPGTRLTVL.

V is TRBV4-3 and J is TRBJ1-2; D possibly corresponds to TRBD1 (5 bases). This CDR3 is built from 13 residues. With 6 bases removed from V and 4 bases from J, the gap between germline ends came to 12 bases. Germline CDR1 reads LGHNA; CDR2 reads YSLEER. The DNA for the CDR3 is TGCGCCAGCAGTACGGAGGGGCTCTATGGCTACACCTTC. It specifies CASSTEGLYGYTF.

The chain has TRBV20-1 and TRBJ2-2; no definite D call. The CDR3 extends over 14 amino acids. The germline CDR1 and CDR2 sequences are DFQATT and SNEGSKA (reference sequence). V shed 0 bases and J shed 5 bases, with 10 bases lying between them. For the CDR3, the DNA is TGCAGTGCTAGAGAACGAGGTCGGACCGGGGAGCTGTTTTTT. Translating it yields CSARERGRTGELFF.

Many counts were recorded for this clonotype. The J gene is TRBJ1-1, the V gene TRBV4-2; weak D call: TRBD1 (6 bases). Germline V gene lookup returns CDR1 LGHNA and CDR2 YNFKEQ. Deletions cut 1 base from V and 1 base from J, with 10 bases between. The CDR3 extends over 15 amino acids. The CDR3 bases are TGTGCCAGCAGCCAAGGGTCAGGGGCGAACACTGAAGCTTTCTTT. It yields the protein CASSQGSGANTEAFF.

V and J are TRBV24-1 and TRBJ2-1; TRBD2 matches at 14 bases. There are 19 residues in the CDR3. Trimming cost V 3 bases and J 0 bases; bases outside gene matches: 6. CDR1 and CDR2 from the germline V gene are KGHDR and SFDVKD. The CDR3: CATSDTGLAGGSSYNEQFF. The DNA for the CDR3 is TGTGCCACCAGTGATACAGGACTAGCGGGAGGTAGCTCCTACAATGAGCAGTTCTTC.